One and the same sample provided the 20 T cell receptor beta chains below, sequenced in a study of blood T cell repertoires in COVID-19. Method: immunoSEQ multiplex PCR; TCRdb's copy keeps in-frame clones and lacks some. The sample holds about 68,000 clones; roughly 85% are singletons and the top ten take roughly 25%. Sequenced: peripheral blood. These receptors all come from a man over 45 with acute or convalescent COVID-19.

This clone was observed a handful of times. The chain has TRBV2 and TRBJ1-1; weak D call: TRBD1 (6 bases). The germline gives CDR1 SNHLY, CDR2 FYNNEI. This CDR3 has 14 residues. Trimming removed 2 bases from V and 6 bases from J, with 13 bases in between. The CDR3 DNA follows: TGTGCCAGCAGTGAAAACAGGGTAATTCCTGAAGCTTTCTTT. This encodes CASSENRVIPEAFF. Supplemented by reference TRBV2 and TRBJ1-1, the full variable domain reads EPEVTQTPSHQVTQMGQEVILRCVPISNHLYFYWYRQILGQKVEFLVSFYNNEISEKSEIFDDQFSVERPDGSNFTLKIRSTKLEDSAMYFCASSENRVIPEAFFGQGTRLTVV.

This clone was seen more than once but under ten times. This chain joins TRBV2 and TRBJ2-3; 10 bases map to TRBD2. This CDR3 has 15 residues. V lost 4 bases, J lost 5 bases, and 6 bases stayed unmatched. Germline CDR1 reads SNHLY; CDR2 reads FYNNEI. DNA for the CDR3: TGTGCCAGCAGTGGACTAGCGGGCGGGGTAGATACGCAGTATTTT. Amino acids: CASSGLAGGVDTQYF.

CDR3 region: CASSLEGSYLYGYTF. The CDR3 DNA follows: TGTGCCAGCAGCTTAGAGGGGAGCTATCTCTATGGCTACACCTTC. The chain employs TRBV11-2 and TRBJ1-2; D not certain. Trimming left V 0 bases short and J 4 bases short, with 12 bases between. Germline assignment: CDR1 SGHAT and CDR2 FQNNGV. The CDR3 is 15 amino acids.

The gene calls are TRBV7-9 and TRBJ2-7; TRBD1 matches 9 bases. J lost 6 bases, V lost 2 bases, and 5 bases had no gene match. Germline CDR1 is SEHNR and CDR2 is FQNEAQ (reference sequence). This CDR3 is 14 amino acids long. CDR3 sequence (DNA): TGTGCCAGCAGCTTAACCCGGACAGGGGTCGAGCAGTACTTC. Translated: CASSLTRTGVEQYF.

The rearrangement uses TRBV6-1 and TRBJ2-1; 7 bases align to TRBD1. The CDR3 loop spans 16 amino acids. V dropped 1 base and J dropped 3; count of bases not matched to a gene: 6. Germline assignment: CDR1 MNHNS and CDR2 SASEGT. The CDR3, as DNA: TGTGCCAGCAGTGAAGTCCGGACAGGACTCTACAATGAGCAGTTCTTC. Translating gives CASSEVRTGLYNEQFF.

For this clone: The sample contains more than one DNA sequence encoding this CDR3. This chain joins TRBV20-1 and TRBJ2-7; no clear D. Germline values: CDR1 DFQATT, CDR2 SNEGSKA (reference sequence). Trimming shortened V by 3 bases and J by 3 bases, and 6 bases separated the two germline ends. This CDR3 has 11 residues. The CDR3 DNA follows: TGCAGTGCTAGCGGCGGCTACGAGCAGTACTTC. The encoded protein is CSASGGYEQYF.

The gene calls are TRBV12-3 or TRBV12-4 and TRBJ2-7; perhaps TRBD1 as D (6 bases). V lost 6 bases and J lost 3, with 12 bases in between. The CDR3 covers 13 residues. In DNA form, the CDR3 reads TGTGCCAGCAGCTGGGGGCCGATCTACGAGCAGTACTTC. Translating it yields CASSWGPIYEQYF.

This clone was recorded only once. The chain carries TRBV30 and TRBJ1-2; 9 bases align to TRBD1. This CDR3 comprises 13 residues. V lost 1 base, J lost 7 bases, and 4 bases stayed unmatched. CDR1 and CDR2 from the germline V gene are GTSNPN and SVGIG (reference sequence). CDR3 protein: CAWSAQQGAGYTF. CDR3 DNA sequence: TGTGCCTGGAGTGCACAACAGGGGGCTGGCTACACCTTC. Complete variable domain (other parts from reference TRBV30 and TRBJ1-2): SQTIHQWPATLVQPVGSPLSLECTVEGTSNPNLYWYRQAAGRGLQLLFYSVGIGQISSEVPQNLSASRPQDRQFILSSKKLLLSDSGFYLCAWSAQQGAGYTFGSGTRLTVV.

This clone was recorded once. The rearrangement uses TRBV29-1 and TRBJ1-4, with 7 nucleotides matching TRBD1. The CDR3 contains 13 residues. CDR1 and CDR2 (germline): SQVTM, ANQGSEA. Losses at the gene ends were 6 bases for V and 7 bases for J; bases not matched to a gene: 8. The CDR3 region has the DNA TGCAGCGTGGAACGGGACAGCGGTGAAAAACTGTTTTTT. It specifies CSVERDSGEKLFF.

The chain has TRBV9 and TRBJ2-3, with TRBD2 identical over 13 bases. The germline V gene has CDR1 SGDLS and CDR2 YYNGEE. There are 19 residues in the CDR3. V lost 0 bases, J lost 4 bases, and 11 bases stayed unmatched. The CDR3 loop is CASSVGWWGTSGVSDTQYF. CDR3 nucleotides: TGTGCCAGCAGCGTAGGTTGGTGGGGGACTAGCGGGGTGTCAGATACGCAGTATTTT.

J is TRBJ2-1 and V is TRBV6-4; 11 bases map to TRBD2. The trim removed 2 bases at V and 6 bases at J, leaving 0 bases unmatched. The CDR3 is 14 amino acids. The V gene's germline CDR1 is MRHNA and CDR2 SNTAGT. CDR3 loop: CASSDGTSGNEQFF. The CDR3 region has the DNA TGTGCCAGCAGTGACGGGACTAGCGGCAATGAGCAGTTCTTC.

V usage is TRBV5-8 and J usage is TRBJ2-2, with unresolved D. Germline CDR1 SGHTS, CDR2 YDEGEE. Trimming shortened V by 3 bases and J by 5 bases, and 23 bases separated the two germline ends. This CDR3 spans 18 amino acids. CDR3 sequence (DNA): TGTGCCAGCAGCTCCGAGTTCGGGTGGATCCAGAGGACCGGGGAGCTGTTTTTT. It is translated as CASSSEFGWIQRTGELFF.

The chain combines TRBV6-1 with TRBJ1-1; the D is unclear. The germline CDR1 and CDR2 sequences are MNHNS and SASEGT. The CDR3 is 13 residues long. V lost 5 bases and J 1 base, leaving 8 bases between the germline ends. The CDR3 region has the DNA TGTGCCAGCAGTTGGGGAGCGAACACTGAAGCTTTCTTT. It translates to CASSWGANTEAFF.

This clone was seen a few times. CDR3 nucleotide sequence: TGTGCCATCAGATCAGGGGGTCTCACTGAAGCTTTCTTT. Its protein is CAIRSGGLTEAFF. The chain joins TRBV10-3 to TRBJ1-1, with TRBD1 matching over 7 bases. The CDR3 runs 13 residues. Per the germline V gene, CDR1 is ENHRY and CDR2 is SYGVKD. Trimming cost V 6 bases and J 4 bases; bases outside gene matches: 5.

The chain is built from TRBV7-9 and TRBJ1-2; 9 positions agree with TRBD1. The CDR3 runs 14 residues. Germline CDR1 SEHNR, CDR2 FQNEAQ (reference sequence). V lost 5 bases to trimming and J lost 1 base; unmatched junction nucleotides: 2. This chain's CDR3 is CASSTGGNNYGYTF. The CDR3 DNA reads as TGTGCCAGCAGCACAGGGGGCAATAACTATGGCTACACCTTC.

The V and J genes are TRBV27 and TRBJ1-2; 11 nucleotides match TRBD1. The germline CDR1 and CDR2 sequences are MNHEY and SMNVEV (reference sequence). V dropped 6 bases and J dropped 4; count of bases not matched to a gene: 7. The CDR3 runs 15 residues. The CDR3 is CASSLRTGGPYGYTF. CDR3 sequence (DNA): TGTGCCAGCAGCCTAAGGACAGGGGGCCCCTATGGCTACACCTTC.

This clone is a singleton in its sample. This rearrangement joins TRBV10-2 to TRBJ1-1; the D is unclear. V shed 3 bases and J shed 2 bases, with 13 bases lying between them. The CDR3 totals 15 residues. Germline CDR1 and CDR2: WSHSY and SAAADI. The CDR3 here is CASSDALGPNTEAFF. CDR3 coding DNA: TGCGCCAGCAGTGATGCCCTAGGCCCAAACACTGAAGCTTTCTTT.

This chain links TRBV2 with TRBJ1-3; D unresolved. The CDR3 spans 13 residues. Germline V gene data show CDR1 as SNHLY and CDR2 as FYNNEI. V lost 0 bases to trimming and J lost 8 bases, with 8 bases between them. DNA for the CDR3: TGTGCCAGCAGTGAAGCACCCCAGGACACCATATATTTT. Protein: CASSEAPQDTIYF. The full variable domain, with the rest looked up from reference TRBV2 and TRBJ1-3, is EPEVTQTPSHQVTQMGQEVILRCVPISNHLYFYWYRQILGQKVEFLVSFYNNEISEKSEIFDDQFSVERPDGSNFTLKIRSTKLEDSAMYFCASSEAPQDTIYFGEGSWLTVV.

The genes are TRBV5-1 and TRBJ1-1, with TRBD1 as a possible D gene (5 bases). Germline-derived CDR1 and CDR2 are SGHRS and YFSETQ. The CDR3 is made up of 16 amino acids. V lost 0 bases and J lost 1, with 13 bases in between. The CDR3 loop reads CASSLATETANTEAFF. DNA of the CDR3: TGCGCCAGCAGCTTGGCGACAGAAACGGCGAACACTGAAGCTTTCTTT.

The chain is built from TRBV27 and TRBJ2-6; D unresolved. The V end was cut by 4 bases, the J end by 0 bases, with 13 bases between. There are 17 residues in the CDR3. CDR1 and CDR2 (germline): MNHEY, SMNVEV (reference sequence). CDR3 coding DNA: TGTGCCAGCAGTTCAGGAACCCGTTACTCTGGGGCCAACGTCCTGACTTTC. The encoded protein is CASSSGTRYSGANVLTF.